The entry below gives a single TCR beta chain sequence along with its context. Its antigen is undetermined. The authors ran the assay at deep level. Sequenced by immunoSEQ multiplex PCR; TCRdb stores in-frame clones only, minus some. In the table there are about 2.1 million clones, 80% to 95% of which are singletons. This entry is derived from a study of shared clonotypes between healthy human individuals. Naive CD8 cells comprised CD45RO-negative, CCR7-positively selected cells, excluding terminally differentiated effector memory CD45RA+ cells. Every one of the donors was a Caucasian adult that lived in Nashville, Tennessee. The study's findings and limits: Among non-shared clonotypes, generation probabilities were lower than among those shared by all four donors. Only a few donors were included, so the genetic and exposure-history diversity represented was limited.

Germline V gene data show CDR1 as MNHNY and CDR2 as SVGAGI (reference sequence). The CDR3 is 15 residues long. V was cut by 6 bases and J by 7 bases, with 19 bases left in between. The clonotype was recovered from a man younger than 30 in good health. Some clones in this sample may be carry-over from other donors' samples. The chain links TRBV6-6 to TRBJ2-1; weak D call: TRBD1 (6 bases). Sequencing input: naive CD8+ T cells from PBMCs. CDR3 sequence: CASRMGVGTSNEQFF. CDR3 nucleotide sequence: TGTGCCAGCAGGATGGGAGTGGGGACATCGAATGAGCAGTTCTTC.